This T cell receptor beta chain was retrieved from a study of T-cell memory formation after mild COVID-19 (dated by TCRdb to the early 2020s). Some background on the complete study: Most TCR sequence clusters were specific to one of the two donors. The cohort comprised two young, previously healthy adult volunteers, one female and one male. T-cell clones expanding and contracting after mild COVID-19 in a couple of donors were tracked by longitudinal TCRalpha and TCRbeta repertoire sequencing.

Here is what the overall study found, with its caveats: The study covered only a couple of mild cases, and larger cohorts including severe cases with pre-infection samples were considered necessary. Clones contracting from day 15 to 85 had balanced CD4/CD8 phenotypes, while a second wave expanding from day 15 to 37 was biased towards CD4+. Contracting CD4+ clones were located mainly in the CM and EM memory subsets, whereas CD8+ clones were found to be enriched in EMRA. Some responding clones were detected in pre-infection memory, which suggested that pre-existing cross-reactive memory T cells had joined the SARS-CoV-2 response. SARS-CoV-2 specificity was not confirmed for the second-wave clones peaking on day 37.

Ficoll-Paque density gradient centrifugation was the method used to isolate PBMCs. Regarding this clonotype: Its antigen target is currently unknown. One base away there is no much larger clone; base qualities are not given.

Sequencing took place on an Illumina NovaSeq 6000. Using 5'RACE with constant-segment primers, TCRalpha and TCRbeta cDNA libraries were constructed, with sample barcodes and unique molecular identifiers added in the process. RNA was extracted from every sample with Trizol reagent. Libraries were amplified in two PCR steps, with a second sample barcode and Illumina TruSeq adapters added in the second step. Sequencing of libraries was performed on an Illumina NovaSeq with 2 x 150 bp paired-end reads. As for how the authors treated the data: With migec v1.2.7, reads were demultiplexed and then collapsed into UMI-guided consensus sequences. Using mixcr v2.1.11, UMI consensuses were aligned to TRA and TRB V and J templates and then assembled into clonotypes. A clonotype was counted as expanded or contracted only if both edgeR and NoisET called the change significant, with noise models trained on biological replicates. edgeR calls used a false discovery rate-adjusted p below 0.01 and a log2 fold-change threshold of 1. As an exploratory analysis of dynamics, max-normalized trajectories of the 1000 most abundant clonotypes were examined by PCA with hierarchical clustering. Separately sequenced CD4+ and CD8+ repertoires were used to assign a CD4 or CD8 phenotype to each responding clone. TCRdb passed the public sequencing reads through fastp at Q25 and MiXCR, retaining productive beta sequences. Rows with a matching CDR3 protein are joined into one entry that keeps the most common DNA and genes. TCRdb, rather than the study authors, made the V and J calls. This sample gives hundreds of thousands of distinct CDR3 sequences in total; more than 15% of them show up just once. The top ten clonotypes cover roughly 21% of the sample.

The junction shows trimming of 6 bases on V and 10 bases on J, plus 24 bases between the germline ends. The germline V gene (reference sequence) provides CDR1 DFQATT and CDR2 SNEGSKA. The cysteine opens and the phenylalanine closes a CDR3 of 14 amino acids. Of all the DNA, just the CDR3 is kept, 42 bases in frame from base 1. The clonotype comes from a man between 18 and 35 years old who had mild COVID-19 (a few samples of this study predate the infection). The sample titles of this study are shuffled in the database, so cell type and time point are left out; the donor was told from shared clones. Sequenced input: PBMCs or a T cell subset sorted from them (not recorded which). Here the chain combines TRBV20-1 and TRBJ2-5; the D segment could be TRBD2, given 5 matching bases. The CDR3 in this case is CSATLGLSRGNQYF. At the DNA level, the sequence is TGCAGTGCCACCCTAGGCCTTTCGCGAGGGAACCAGTACTTC.